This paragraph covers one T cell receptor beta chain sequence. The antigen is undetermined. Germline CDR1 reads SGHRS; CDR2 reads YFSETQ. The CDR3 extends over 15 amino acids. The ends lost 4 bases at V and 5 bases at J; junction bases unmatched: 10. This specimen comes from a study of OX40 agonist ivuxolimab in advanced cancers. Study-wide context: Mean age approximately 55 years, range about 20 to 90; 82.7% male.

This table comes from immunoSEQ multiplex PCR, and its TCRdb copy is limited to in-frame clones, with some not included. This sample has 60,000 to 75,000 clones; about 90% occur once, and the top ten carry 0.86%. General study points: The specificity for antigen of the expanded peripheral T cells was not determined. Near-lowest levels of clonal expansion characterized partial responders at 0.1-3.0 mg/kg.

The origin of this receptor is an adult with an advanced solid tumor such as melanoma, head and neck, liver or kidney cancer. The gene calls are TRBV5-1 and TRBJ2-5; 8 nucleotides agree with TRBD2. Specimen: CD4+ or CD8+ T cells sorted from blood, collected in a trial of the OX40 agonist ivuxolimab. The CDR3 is CASSSGTRASETQYF. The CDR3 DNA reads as TGCGCCAGCAGCAGCGGGACTAGGGCCTCGGAGACCCAGTACTTC. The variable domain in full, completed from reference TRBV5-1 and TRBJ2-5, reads KAGVTQTPRYLIKTRGQQVTLSCSPISGHRSVSWYQQTPGQGLQFLFEYFSETQRNKGNFPGRFSGRQFSNSRSEMNVSTLELGDSALYLCASSSGTRASETQYFGPGTRLLVL.